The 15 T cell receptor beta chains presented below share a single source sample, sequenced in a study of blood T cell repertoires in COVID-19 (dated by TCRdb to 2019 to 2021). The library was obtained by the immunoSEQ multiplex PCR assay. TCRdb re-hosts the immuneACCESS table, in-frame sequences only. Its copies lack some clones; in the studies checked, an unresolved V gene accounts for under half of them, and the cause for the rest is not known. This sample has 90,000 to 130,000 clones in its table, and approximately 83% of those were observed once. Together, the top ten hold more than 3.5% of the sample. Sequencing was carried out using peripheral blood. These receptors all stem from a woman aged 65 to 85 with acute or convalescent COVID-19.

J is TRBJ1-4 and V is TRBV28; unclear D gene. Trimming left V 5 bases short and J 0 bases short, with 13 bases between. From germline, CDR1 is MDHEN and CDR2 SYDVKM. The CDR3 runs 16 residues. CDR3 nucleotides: TGTGCCAGCAGTATCCCAGCGCCTGCAACTAATGAAAAACTGTTTTTT. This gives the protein CASSIPAPATNEKLFF.

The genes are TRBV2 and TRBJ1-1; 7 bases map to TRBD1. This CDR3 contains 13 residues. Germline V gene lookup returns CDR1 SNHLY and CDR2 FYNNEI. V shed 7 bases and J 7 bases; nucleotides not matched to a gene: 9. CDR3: CASTRQGSLEAFF. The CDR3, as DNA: TGTGCCAGCACCAGACAGGGCTCCCTTGAAGCTTTCTTT. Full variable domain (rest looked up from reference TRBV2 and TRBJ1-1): EPEVTQTPSHQVTQMGQEVILRCVPISNHLYFYWYRQILGQKVEFLVSFYNNEISEKSEIFDDQFSVERPDGSNFTLKIRSTKLEDSAMYFCASTRQGSLEAFFGQGTRLTVV.

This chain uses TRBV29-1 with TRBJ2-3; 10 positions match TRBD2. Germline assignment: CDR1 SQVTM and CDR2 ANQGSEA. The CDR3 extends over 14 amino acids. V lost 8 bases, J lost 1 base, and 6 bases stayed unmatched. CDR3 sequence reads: CSPGLAYCTDTQYF. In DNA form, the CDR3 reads TGCAGCCCGGGACTAGCGTATTGCACAGATACGCAGTATTTT.

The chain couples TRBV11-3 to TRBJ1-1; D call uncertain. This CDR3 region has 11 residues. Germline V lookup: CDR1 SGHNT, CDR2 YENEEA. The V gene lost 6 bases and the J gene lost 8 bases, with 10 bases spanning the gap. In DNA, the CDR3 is TGTGCCAGCAGTTCTGGCGGCGAAGCTTTCTTT. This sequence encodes CASSSGGEAFF.

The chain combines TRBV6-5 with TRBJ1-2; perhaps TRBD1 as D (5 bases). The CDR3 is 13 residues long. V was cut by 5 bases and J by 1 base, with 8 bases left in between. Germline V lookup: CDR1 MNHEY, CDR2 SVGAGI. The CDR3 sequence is CASSLDSNYGYTF. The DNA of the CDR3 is TGTGCCAGCAGTCTAGACAGTAACTATGGCTACACCTTC.

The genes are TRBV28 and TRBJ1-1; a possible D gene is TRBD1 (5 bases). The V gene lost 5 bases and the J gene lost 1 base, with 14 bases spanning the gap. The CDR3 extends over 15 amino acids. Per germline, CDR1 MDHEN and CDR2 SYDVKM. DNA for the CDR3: TGTGCCAGCAGTCCGGGGGACTCATGGAACACTGAAGCTTTCTTT. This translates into CASSPGDSWNTEAFF. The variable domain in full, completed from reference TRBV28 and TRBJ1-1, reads DVKVTQSSRYLVKRTGEKVFLECVQDMDHENMFWYRQDPGLGLRLIYFSYDVKMKEKGDIPEGYSVSREKKERFSLILESASTNQTSMYLCASSPGDSWNTEAFFGQGTRLTVV.

As DNA, the CDR3 is TGTGCCAGCAGCGCCGGGACAGGGTCATACAATGAGCAGTTCTTC. Its protein product is CASSAGTGSYNEQFF. V gene TRBV5-8 combines with J gene TRBJ2-1, with 9 bases that match TRBD1. The J segment lost 4 bases and the V segment lost 4 bases, leaving 6 bases of the junction unmatched. Germline values: CDR1 SGHTS, CDR2 YDEGEE. The CDR3 totals 15 residues.

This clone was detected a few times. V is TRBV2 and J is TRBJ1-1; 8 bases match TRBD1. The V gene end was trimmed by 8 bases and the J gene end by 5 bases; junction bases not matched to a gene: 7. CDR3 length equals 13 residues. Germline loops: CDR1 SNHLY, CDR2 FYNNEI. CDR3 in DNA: TGTGCCAGCGGGAACAGGGGGGGGACTGAAGCTTTCTTT. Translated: CASGNRGGTEAFF.

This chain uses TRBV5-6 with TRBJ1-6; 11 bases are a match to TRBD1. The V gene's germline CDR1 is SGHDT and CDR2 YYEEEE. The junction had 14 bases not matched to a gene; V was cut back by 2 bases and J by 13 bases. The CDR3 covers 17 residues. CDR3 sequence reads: CASSLWGQGVSLGPLHF. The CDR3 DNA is TGTGCCAGCAGCTTATGGGGACAGGGGGTTAGTTTGGGCCCCCTCCACTTT.

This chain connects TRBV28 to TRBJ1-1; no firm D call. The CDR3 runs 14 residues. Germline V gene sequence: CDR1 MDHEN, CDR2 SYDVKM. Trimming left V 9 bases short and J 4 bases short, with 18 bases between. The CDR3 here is CASKADPRGTEAFF. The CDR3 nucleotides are TGTGCCAGTAAAGCGGACCCCCGGGGCACTGAAGCTTTCTTT.

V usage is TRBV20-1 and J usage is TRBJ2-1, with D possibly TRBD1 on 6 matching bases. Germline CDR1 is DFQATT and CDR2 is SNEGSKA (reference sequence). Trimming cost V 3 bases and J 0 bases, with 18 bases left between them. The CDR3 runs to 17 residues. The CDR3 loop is CSASGIPGASSYNEQFF. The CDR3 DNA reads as TGCAGTGCTAGTGGAATACCAGGGGCTAGCTCCTACAATGAGCAGTTCTTC.

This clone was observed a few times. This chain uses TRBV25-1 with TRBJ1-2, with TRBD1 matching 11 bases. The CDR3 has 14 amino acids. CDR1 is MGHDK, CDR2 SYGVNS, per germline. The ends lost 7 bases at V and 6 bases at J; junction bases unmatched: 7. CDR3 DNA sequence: TGTGCCAGCAACGGAGGACAGGGGGCTAATGGCTACACCTTC. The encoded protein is CASNGGQGANGYTF.

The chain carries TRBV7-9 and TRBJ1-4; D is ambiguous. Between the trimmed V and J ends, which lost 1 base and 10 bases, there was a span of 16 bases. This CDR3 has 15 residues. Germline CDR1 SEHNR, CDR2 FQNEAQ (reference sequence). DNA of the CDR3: TGTGCCAGCAGCTTAGTCAGTTTTTCGTCTGGAAAACTGTTTTTT. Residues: CASSLVSFSSGKLFF.

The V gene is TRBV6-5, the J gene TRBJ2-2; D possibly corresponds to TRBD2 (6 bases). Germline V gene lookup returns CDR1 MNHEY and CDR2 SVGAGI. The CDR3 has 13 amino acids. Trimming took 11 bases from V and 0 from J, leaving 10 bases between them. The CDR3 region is CAAGKANTGELFF. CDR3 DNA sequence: TGTGCCGCGGGGAAGGCGAACACCGGGGAGCTGTTTTTT.

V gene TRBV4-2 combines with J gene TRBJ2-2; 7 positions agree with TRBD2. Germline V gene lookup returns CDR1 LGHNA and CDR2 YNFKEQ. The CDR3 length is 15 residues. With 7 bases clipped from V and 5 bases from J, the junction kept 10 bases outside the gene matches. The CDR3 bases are TGTGCCAGCAAATTATCCGGACTAGTAACCGGGGAGCTGTTTTTT. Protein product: CASKLSGLVTGELFF.